Each of the 20 T cell receptor beta chains below was sequenced from the same sample in a study of low-dose radiotherapy and immunotherapy resistance in tumors. Time point in this sample: after trial treatment. The treatment: LDRT plus nivolumab, ipilimumab, low-dose cyclophosphamide and aspirin (RACIN trial). Primers targeting TRAV and TRBV primed first-strand cDNA, covering alpha and beta chains. Amplification of TCRs used a constant-region primer and V-primer adapter for roughly 21 PCR cycles. TCRdb reprocessed the reads with MiXCR, giving one entry per CDR3 protein. The sample records around 80,000 distinct CDR3 sequences, 15% to 20% being singletons. The material was PBMCs, obtained after low-dose radiotherapy plus immunotherapy. The receptors were sampled from a male donor with prostate cancer.

This clonotype was counted many times. This chain links TRBV10-3 with TRBJ2-3, with TRBD1 as a possible D gene (6 bases). The V gene lost 5 bases and the J gene lost 2 bases, with 14 bases spanning the gap. The length of the CDR3 is 15 residues. Germline V CDR1 and CDR2: ENHRY, SYGVKD. The CDR3 here is CAISYGTRITDTQYF. CDR3 in DNA: TGTGCCATCAGTTACGGGACAAGGATCACAGATACGCAGTATTTT.

Ten or more counts support this clonotype. The V call is TRBV7-8, the J call TRBJ2-7, with a weak D call TRBD2 (5 bases). Germline CDR1 is SGHVS and CDR2 is FQNEAQ. With 2 bases removed from V and 7 bases from J, the gap between germline ends came to 15 bases. The CDR3 consists of 14 residues. The CDR3 loop is CASSLFGNSGEQYF. Here the CDR3 DNA reads TGTGCCAGCAGCTTATTCGGGAACTCTGGGGAGCAGTACTTC. Based on the CDR3 plus reference TRBV7-8 and TRBJ2-7, the full variable domain is GAGVSQSPRYKVAKRGQDVALRCDPISGHVSLFWYQQALGQGPEFLTYFQNEAQLDKSGLPSDRFFAERPEGSVSTLKIQRTQQEDSAVYLCASSLFGNSGEQYFGPGTRLTVT.

Many counts were recorded for this clonotype. The genes are TRBV15 and TRBJ2-3, with 10 bases fitting TRBD2. Germline V lookup: CDR1 LNHNV, CDR2 YYDKDF (reference sequence). J lost 5 bases, V lost 0 bases, and 11 bases had no gene match. The CDR3 has 18 residues. The CDR3 DNA reads TGTGCCACCAGCAGAGATCGGGCTAGCGGGAGTTTAGAAGATACGCAGTATTTT. Amino acid sequence: CATSRDRASGSLEDTQYF.

This clonotype appeared many times. V usage is TRBV20-1 and J usage is TRBJ2-1; D is unclear. The length of the CDR3 is 15 residues. The V end lost 1 base, the J end lost 0 bases, and 10 bases lay between the germline ends. Per germline, CDR1 DFQATT and CDR2 SNEGSKA (reference sequence). The CDR3 is CSARAGPSSYNEQFF. CDR3 nucleotides: TGCAGTGCTAGAGCCGGGCCGAGCTCCTACAATGAGCAGTTCTTC.

This clonotype was found many times. The chain combines TRBV7-8 with TRBJ2-1, with a possible D match to TRBD2 (6 bases). The germline CDR1 and CDR2 sequences are SGHVS and FQNEAQ. V was clipped by 0 bases and J by 16 bases, with 16 bases between them. The CDR3 has 13 residues. CDR3 DNA: TGTGCCAGCAGCTTAGCGACCTACCGGGAGTTTTTCTTC. Translating gives CASSLATYREFFF.

In its sample, this clonotype was seen many times. This chain joins TRBV9 and TRBJ2-7, with 11 positions matching TRBD2. The CDR3 covers 16 residues. Germline CDR1 and CDR2: SGDLS and YYNGEE. After removal of 3 bases from V and 2 bases from J, the junction contained 7 bases not matched to a gene. The DNA for the CDR3 is TGTGCCAGCAGCGAACGGATAGCGGGGGGGACCTACGAGCAGTACTTC. Translation gives CASSERIAGGTYEQYF. Drawing the rest from reference TRBV9 and TRBJ2-7, the complete variable domain is DSGVTQTPKHLITATGQRVTLRCSPRSGDLSVYWYQQSLDQGLQFLIQYYNGEERAKGNILERFSAQQFPDLHSELNLSSLELGDSALYFCASSERIAGGTYEQYFGPGTRLTVT.

In this sample, this clonotype turned up many times. The rearrangement joins TRBV5-4 to TRBJ2-7; 8 bases map to TRBD1. V shed 3 bases, J shed 5 bases, and the junction held 7 bases outside the gene matches. Per germline, CDR1 SGHNT and CDR2 YYREEE (reference sequence). This CDR3 has 14 amino acids. The CDR3 here is CASSYGQGLNEQYF. CDR3 in DNA: TGTGCCAGCAGCTACGGACAGGGACTTAACGAGCAGTACTTC.

Ten or more counts support this clonotype. The chain couples TRBV28 to TRBJ1-5; TRBD1 matches at 7 bases. Germline CDR1 is MDHEN and CDR2 is SYDVKM. The CDR3 loop spans 13 amino acids. The V and J ends lost 6 bases and 5 bases, in that order; junction bases with no gene match: 4. In nucleotides, the CDR3 is TGTGCCAGCAGCTCACAGGGGTATCAGCCCCAGCATTTT. This gives the protein CASSSQGYQPQHF.

In its sample, this clonotype was seen many times. This chain connects TRBV7-9 to TRBJ2-7; 7 nucleotides line up with TRBD2. J gave up 1 base and V 1 base, and 10 bases lay outside the gene matches. This CDR3 is built from 17 residues. Germline loops: CDR1 SEHNR, CDR2 FQNEAQ (reference sequence). In nucleotides, the CDR3 is TGTGCCAGCAGCTTAGGACGGACTAGGGAATTGTCCTACGAGCAGTACTTC. It yields the protein CASSLGRTRELSYEQYF.

Ten or more counts support this clonotype. V is TRBV7-9 and J is TRBJ1-3; D ambiguous. Looked up from germline, CDR1 is SEHNR and CDR2 is FQNEAQ (reference sequence). The CDR3 length is 13 residues. V lost 5 bases and J 4 bases, leaving 9 bases between the germline ends. CDR3 amino acids: CASSQGRGNTIYF. The CDR3 DNA reads TGTGCCAGCAGCCAAGGCAGGGGAAACACCATATATTTT.

This clonotype was recorded at least ten times. CDR3 region: CASSQDGEKLFF. CDR3 DNA sequence: TGTGCCAGCAGCCAAGACGGGGAAAAACTGTTTTTT. The V gene is TRBV3-1, the J gene TRBJ1-4; D is unresolved. Germline V gene data show CDR1 as LGHDT and CDR2 as YNNKEL (reference sequence). The CDR3 consists of 12 residues. With 0 bases removed from V and 8 bases from J, the gap between germline ends came to 4 bases.

This clonotype was counted many times. The chain links TRBV27 to TRBJ2-3, with 9 bases matching TRBD1. V dropped 10 bases and J dropped 0; count of bases not matched to a gene: 8. The CDR3 is made up of 15 amino acids. Germline CDR1 reads MNHEY; CDR2 reads SMNVEV (reference sequence). The CDR3 DNA reads as TGTGCCACCGCGACAGGGGGGCTTAGCACAGATACGCAGTATTTT. Amino acid sequence: CATATGGLSTDTQYF.

This clonotype was seen many times. The gene calls are TRBV29-1 and TRBJ1-2; no reliable D call. This CDR3 is built from 11 residues. Germline CDR1 SQVTM, CDR2 ANQGSEA. V was shortened by 3 bases and J by 8 bases, with 10 bases between the two germline ends. This CDR3 reads CSVDRPGGYTF. For the CDR3, the DNA is TGCAGCGTTGACCGTCCCGGGGGCTACACCTTC. The full variable domain, in which reference TRBV29-1 and TRBJ1-2 provide the parts outside the CDR3, is SAVISQKPSRDICQRGTSLTIQCQVDSQVTMMFWYRQQPGQSLTLIATANQGSEATYESGFVIDKFPISRPNLTFSTLTVSNMSPEDSSIYLCSVDRPGGYTFGSGTRLTVV.

This clonotype was counted at least ten times. This rearrangement joins TRBV29-1 to TRBJ2-3, with TRBD2 identical over 7 bases. CDR3 length: 13 amino acids. Losses at the gene ends were 6 bases for V and 3 bases for J; bases not matched to a gene: 6. CDR1 is SQVTM and CDR2 is ANQGSEA in the germline V gene. The CDR3 region has the DNA TGCAGCGTCGGAGCGGGGAATACAGATACGCAGTATTTT. Translating gives CSVGAGNTDTQYF.

This clonotype was detected many times. The rearrangement joins TRBV7-2 to TRBJ1-1; 9 positions agree with TRBD1. The V gene's germline CDR1 is SGHTA and CDR2 FQGNSA. The CDR3 is 15 amino acids. The trim removed 5 bases at V and 6 bases at J, leaving 10 bases unmatched. The CDR3 sequence is CASSPKQGAGAEAFF. The CDR3 region has the DNA TGTGCCAGCAGCCCGAAACAGGGGGCGGGCGCTGAAGCTTTCTTT. Supplemented by reference TRBV7-2 and TRBJ1-1, the full variable domain reads GAGVSQSPSNKVTEKGKDVELRCDPISGHTALYWYRQSLGQGLEFLIYFQGNSAPDKSGLPSDRFSAERTGGSVSTLTIQRTQQEDSAVYLCASSPKQGAGAEAFFGQGTRLTVV.

The CDR3 here is CAWTAGPGQPQHF. DNA of the CDR3: TGTGCCTGGACTGCAGGGCCAGGACAGCCCCAGCATTTT. The chain employs TRBV30 and TRBJ1-5; D perhaps matches TRBD1 (5 bases). Trimming removed 4 bases from V and 7 bases from J, with 14 bases in between. This CDR3 is 13 amino acids long. Germline values: CDR1 GTSNPN, CDR2 SVGIG (reference sequence). The full variable domain, with the rest looked up from reference TRBV30 and TRBJ1-5, is SQTIHQWPATLVQPVGSPLSLECTVEGTSNPNLYWYRQAAGRGLQLLFYSVGIGQISSEVPQNLSASRPQDRQFILSSKKLLLSDSGFYLCAWTAGPGQPQHFGDGTRLSIL.

This clonotype was counted ten times or more. The V and J genes are TRBV7-8 and TRBJ2-7, with 8 bases identical to TRBD1. The germline CDR1 and CDR2 sequences are SGHVS and FQNEAQ. The CDR3 sequence is 15 residues long. V gave up 3 bases and J gave up 5 bases; unmatched junction bases: 9. DNA of the CDR3: TGTGCCAGCAGCTTGGACAGGGCGGCCCTTCACGAGCAGTACTTC. Its protein product is CASSLDRAALHEQYF.

This clonotype has a count of ten or more. The J gene is TRBJ2-1, the V gene TRBV13, with 9 positions matching TRBD1. The CDR3 consists of 12 residues. CDR1 and CDR2 from the germline V gene are PRHDT and FYEKMQ (reference sequence). Trimming at V came to 3 bases and at J to 12 bases, leaving 3 bases not matched to a gene. The CDR3 DNA is TGTGCCAGCAGCTTCTCGACAGGGGGGCAGTTCTTC. This encodes CASSFSTGGQFF.

This rearrangement joins TRBV4-2 to TRBJ2-1; 7 positions agree with TRBD1. The CDR3 covers 17 residues. Trimming cost V 0 bases and J 0 bases; bases outside gene matches: 5. CDR1 and CDR2 from the germline V gene are LGHNA and YNFKEQ. As DNA, the CDR3 is TGTGCCAGCAGCCAAGACCAACAGGGGAGCTCCTACAATGAGCAGTTCTTC. It yields the protein CASSQDQQGSSYNEQFF.

This clonotype was observed at least ten times. The chain carries TRBV30 and TRBJ2-3, with 8 bases lining up with TRBD2. The V and J ends lost 0 bases and 0 bases, in that order; junction bases with no gene match: 2. The V gene's germline CDR1 is GTSNPN and CDR2 SVGIG (reference sequence). The CDR3 totals 15 residues. The DNA for the CDR3 is TGTGCCTGGAGTGTTGCGGGAGGCAGCACAGATACGCAGTATTTT. It is translated as CAWSVAGGSTDTQYF.